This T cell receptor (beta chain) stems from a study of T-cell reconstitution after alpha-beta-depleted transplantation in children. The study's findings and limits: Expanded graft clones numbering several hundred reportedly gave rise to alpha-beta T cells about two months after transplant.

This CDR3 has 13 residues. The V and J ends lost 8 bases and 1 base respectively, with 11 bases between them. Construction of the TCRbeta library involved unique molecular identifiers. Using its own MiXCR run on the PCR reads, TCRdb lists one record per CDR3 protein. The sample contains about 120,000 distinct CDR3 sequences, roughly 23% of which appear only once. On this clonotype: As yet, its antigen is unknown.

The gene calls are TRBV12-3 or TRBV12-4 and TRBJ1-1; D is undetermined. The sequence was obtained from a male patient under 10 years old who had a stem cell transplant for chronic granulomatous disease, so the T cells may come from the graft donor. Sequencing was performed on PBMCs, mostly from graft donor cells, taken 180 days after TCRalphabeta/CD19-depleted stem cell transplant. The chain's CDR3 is CASLIKGNTEAFF. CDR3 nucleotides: TGTGCCAGCTTAATAAAAGGGAACACTGAAGCTTTCTTT.